This T cell receptor (beta chain) came from a study of T cell changes during pregnancy in multiple sclerosis. The protocol was immunoSEQ multiplex PCR, while the TCRdb copy is restricted to in-frame clones and leaves out a portion. This sample has approximately 89,000 clones, with around 94% found just once. Sample: peripheral blood, taken after pregnancy. This TCR was recovered from a female donor in good health, enrolled as a control in a pregnancy study.

CDR3 nucleotide sequence: TGCGCCAGCAGCCAAGAACTTAGAGGATCCTACAATGAGCAGTTCTTC. Translating gives CASSQELRGSYNEQFF. V usage is TRBV4-1 and J usage is TRBJ2-1; D ambiguous. CDR1 is MGHRA, CDR2 YSYEKL, per germline. This CDR3 is built from 16 residues. Trimming left V 0 bases short and J 1 base short, with 10 bases between.